These T cell receptor beta chains were read from a single sample in a study of T-cell reconstitution after alpha-beta-depleted transplantation in children. MiXCR, applied by TCRdb to the PCR reads, yields one record per CDR3 protein. The sample yields 250,000 to 400,000 distinct CDR3 sequences, 23% seen once. The starting material was PBMCs, mostly from graft donor cells, obtained 180 days after TCRalphabeta/CD19-depleted stem cell transplant. The receptors were gathered from a male patient younger than 18 who had a stem cell transplant for acute lymphoblastic leukemia, so the T cells may come from the graft donor. Both conserved end residues are part of each CDR3. The order of the fields is CDR3 length, V gene, CDR3 protein.

13	TRBV4-1	CASSPPLAREQYF
15	TRBV7-6	CASSLNPGNDYGYTF
14	TRBV24-1	CATSPPIGGETQYF
14	TRBV25-1	CASSASGQSPEQYF
13	TRBV20-1	CSARLPGPEKLFF
14	TRBV27	CASTGTLLPGEQYF
16	TRBV5-1	CASSVVKRDVYNEQFF
14	TRBV20-1	CSARDLAGLNEQFF
13	TRBV18	CASSPPAAGEQFF
14	TRBV24-1	CATSDSVNYNEQFF
12	TRBV27	CASSNRPYEQYF
15	TRBV10-2	CASSRLATYTDTQYF
14	TRBV14	CASSQPRDTGELFF
15	TRBV7-6	CASSLEAPLFDEQFF
19	TRBV10-3	CAISESAGLAGPNTGELFF
15	TRBV7-3	CASSLRGQSNTEAFF
11	TRBV7-3	CASSLNAPQYF
14	TRBV4-1	CASSQLGLQWGYTF
17	TRBV5-6	CASSLLPRAGINHEQFF
13	TRBV2	CASPGQANTEAFF
14	TRBV12-3/TRBV12-4	CASSFLTSIQTQYF
17	TRBV5-1	CASSVGPGTRGAYEQYF
15	TRBV7-3	CASSLRGLAQETQYF
15	TRBV27	CASSYDSYPKNIQYF
14	TRBV29-1	CSVDTSGTTDTQYF